Detailed here is one TCR beta chain. Its antigen remains unknown. This sample's time point: newly diagnosed GD, antithyroid drugs for less than 3 months. Following extraction of RNA from PBMCs, that RNA was used to make the TCR library. Trimming left V 6 bases short and J 7 bases short, with 16 bases between. The germline CDR1 and CDR2 sequences are MNHEY and SMNVEV (reference sequence). The CDR3 spans 13 residues. The data stem from a study of regulatory T cells in long-lasting Graves disease. The study's findings and limits: Segments TRBV28, TRBJ1-2 and TRBJ2-5 showed preferential usage in persistent disease.

Arm-PCR of CDR3 regions and iRepertoire HTBI primers were the basis on which TCR beta libraries were built. TCRdb reprocessed the multiplex PCR reads via MiXCR and lists one record per CDR3 protein. The table lists 360,000 or so distinct CDR3 sequences, 12% of them singletons, with 15% to 20% in the top ten. The same data also contributed to another study, on T cells in Graves' hyperthyroidism and ophthalmopathy.

This receptor was taken from a woman between 18 and 29 years old with Graves disease. The chain combines TRBV27 with TRBJ2-7, with a tentative D call TRBD1 (6 bases). The sample here was peripheral blood mononuclear cells (PBMCs), taken at new diagnosis, from a patient treated with antithyroid drugs. CDR3 in amino acids: CASRETGQREQYV. The CDR3 nucleotides are TGTGCCAGCAGGGAGACTGGACAGAGGGAGCAGTACGTC.